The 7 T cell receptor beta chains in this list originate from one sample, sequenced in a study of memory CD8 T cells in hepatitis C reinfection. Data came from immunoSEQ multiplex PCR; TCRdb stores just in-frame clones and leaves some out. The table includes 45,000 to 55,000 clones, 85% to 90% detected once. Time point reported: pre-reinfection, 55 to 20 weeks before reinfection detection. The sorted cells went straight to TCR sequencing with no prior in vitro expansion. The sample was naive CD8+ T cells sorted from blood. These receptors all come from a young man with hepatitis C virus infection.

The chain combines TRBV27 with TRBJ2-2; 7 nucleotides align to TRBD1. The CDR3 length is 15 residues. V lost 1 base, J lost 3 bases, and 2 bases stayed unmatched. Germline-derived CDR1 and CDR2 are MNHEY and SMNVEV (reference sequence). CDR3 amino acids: CASSLYQGDTGELFF. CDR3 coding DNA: TGTGCCAGCAGTTTATATCAGGGGGACACCGGGGAGCTGTTTTTT.

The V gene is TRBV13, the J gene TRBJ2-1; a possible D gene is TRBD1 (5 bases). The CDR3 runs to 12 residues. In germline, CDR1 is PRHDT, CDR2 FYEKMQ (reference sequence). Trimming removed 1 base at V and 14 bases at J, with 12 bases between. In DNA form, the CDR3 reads TGTGCCAGCAGCTTAGAACTGGGGCCTGAGTTCTTC. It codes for CASSLELGPEFF.

The CDR3 sequence is CASGTAGSYYNEQFF. CDR3 nucleotide sequence: TGTGCTAGTGGGACAGCGGGGAGCTACTACAATGAGCAGTTCTTC. V gene TRBV12-5 combines with J gene TRBJ2-1; 7 bases map to TRBD2. Trimming took 6 bases from V and 3 from J; bases not matched to a gene: 8. This CDR3 contains 15 residues. CDR1 is LGHNT and CDR2 is FRNRAP in the germline V gene.

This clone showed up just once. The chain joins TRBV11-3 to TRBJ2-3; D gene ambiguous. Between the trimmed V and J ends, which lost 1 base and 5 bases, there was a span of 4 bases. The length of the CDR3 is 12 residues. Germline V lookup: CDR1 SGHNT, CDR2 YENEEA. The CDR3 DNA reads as TGTGCCAGCAGCTTAGCGGGAGATACGCAGTATTTT. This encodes CASSLAGDTQYF.

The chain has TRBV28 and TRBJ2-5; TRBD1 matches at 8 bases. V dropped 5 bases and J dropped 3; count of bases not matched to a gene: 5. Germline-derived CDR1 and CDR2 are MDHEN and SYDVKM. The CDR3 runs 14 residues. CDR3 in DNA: TGTGCCAGCAGTACCACGACAGGGGAAGAGACCCAGTACTTC. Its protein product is CASSTTTGEETQYF.

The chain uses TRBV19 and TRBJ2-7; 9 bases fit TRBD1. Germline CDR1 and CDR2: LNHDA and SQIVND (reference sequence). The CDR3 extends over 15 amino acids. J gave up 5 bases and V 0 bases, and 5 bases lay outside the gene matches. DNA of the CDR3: TGTGCCAGTAGTATAGACAGGGGGACAGGGAACGAGCAGTACTTC. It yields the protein CASSIDRGTGNEQYF.

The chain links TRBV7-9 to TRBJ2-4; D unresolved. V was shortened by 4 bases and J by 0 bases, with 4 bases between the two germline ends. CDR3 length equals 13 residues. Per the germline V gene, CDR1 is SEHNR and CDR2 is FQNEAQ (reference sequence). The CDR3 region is CASSSLAKNIQYF. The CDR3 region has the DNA TGTGCCAGCAGCTCTCTAGCCAAAAACATTCAGTACTTC.